These T cell receptor beta chains were read from a single sample in a study of human CD8 memory T cell subsets. With the 5' RACE reads reprocessed, TCRdb shows one record per CDR3 protein and no DNA. The table lists about 5,500 distinct CDR3 sequences, with around 20% in the top ten. The sample taken for sequencing was CD8+ T cells from PBMCs. These receptors all come from a human donor in good health. Both conserved end residues are part of each CDR3. Not every row has a clone size; where given, it reads once, few, many or a size class.

>NA|TRBJ2-7|TRBV12-3/TRBV12-4
CASSMGPAGEQYF
>NA|TRBJ1-6|TRBV20-1
CSARSSSYNSPLHF
>NA|TRBJ1-5|TRBV6-1
CASSEGIDQPQHF
>NA|TRBJ2-1|TRBV7-2
CASSLVLAYMSSYNEQFF
>medium-sized|TRBJ1-2|TRBV4-1
CASSQDPGQYGYTF
>NA|TRBJ2-3|TRBV2
CASKAIGKGTDTQYF
>medium-sized|TRBJ2-7|TRBV3-1
CASSQDRQYNVAYEQYF
>NA|TRBJ2-7|TRBV7-9
CASSLGTTEQYF
>NA|TRBJ1-1|TRBV19
CASTYMPNTEAFF
>NA|TRBJ2-7|TRBV7-9
CASTGGESYEQYF
>NA|TRBJ2-1|TRBV6-2/TRBV6-3
CASSDWAAGGRNEQFF
>medium-sized|TRBJ1-1|TRBV5-1
CASSVEGGRAEAFF
>NA|TRBJ2-7|TRBV7-7
CASSPGLGEAYEQYF